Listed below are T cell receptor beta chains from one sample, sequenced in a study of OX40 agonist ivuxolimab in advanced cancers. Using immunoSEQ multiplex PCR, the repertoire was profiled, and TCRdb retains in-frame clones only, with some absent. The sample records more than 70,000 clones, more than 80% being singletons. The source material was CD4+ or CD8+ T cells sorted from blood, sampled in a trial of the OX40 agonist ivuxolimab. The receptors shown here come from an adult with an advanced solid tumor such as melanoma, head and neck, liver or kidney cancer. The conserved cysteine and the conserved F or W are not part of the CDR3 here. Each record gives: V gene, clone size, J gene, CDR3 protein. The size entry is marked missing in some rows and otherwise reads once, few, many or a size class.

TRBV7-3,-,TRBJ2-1,ASSFSTVAYNEQF
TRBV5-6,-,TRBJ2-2,ASQGRWTGELF
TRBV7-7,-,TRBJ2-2,ASSPDSVGGGELF
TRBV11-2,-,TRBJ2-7,ASRPGLAGPYEQY
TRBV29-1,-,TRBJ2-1,SVEDPLGTSSNEQF
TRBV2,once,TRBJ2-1,ASSEDASGSYNEQF
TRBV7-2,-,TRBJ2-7,ASSEGTGAFYEQY
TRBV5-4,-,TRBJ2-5,ASALRAQETQY
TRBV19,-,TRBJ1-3,ASSMGLSGNTIY
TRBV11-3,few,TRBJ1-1,ASSPNPAWGNTEAF
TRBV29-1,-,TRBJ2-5,SVPAVGLRKETQY
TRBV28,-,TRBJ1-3,ASSSRQLPFSISGNTIY
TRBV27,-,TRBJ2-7,ASSFYSGTGGVGEQY
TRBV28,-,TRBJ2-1,ASRTGTINEQF
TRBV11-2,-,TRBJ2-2,ASSLRTTGYTGELF
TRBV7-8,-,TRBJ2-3,ASSLGGISDTQY
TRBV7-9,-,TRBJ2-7,ASSAGQGIVYEQY
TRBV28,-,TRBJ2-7,ASSLRSGDYEQY
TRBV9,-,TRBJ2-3,ASSIDSDTQY
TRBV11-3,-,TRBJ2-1,ASSPRLTSGGTNEQF
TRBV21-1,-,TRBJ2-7,ASSKLEKPYSYEQY
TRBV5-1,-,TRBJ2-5,ASWGQELETQY
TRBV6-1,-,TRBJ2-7,ASSATGNEQY
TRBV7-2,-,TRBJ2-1,ASSLGGLITNEQF
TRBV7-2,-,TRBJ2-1,ASSRTLANEQF
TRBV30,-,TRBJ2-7,AWSAFPYEQY
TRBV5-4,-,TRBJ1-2,ASSLAGGSYGYT
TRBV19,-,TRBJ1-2,ASSISPPVGYGYT